Below are 9 T cell receptor beta chains sequenced from a single sample in a study of breast tumors, draining lymph nodes, adjacent tissues. TCRdb reanalysed the multiplex PCR reads using MiXCR and keeps one entry per CDR3 protein. The sample includes tens of thousands of distinct CDR3 sequences, roughly three quarters of them seen just once. The sample consisted of tumor-adjacent breast tissue. Receptor source: a female donor with breast cancer. Some clones in this sample may be carry-over from other donors' samples.

This clonotype was seen repeatedly, ten times or more. The chain links TRBV19 to TRBJ2-1, with a possible D match to TRBD2 (7 bases). Trimming stripped 4 bases from V and 10 bases from J, with 14 bases between. The CDR3 length is 13 residues. Germline CDR1 and CDR2: LNHDA and SQIVND (reference sequence). CDR3 nucleotides: TGTGCCAGTAGTACAAGGGGGGGGTTAGAGCAGTTCTTC. Its translation is CASSTRGGLEQFF.

This clonotype occurred many times. The chain combines TRBV28 with TRBJ2-7; TRBD2 might be the D (7 bases). V was pared by 2 bases and J by 2 bases, with 16 bases between. This CDR3 region has 16 residues. Germline V CDR1 and CDR2: MDHEN, SYDVKM. CDR3: CASSLRGGNWAYEQYF. The CDR3 DNA follows: TGTGCCAGCAGTTTAAGGGGGGGTAATTGGGCCTACGAGCAGTACTTC.

The chain combines TRBV20-1 with TRBJ2-3, with D unclear. CDR1 is DFQATT, CDR2 SNEGSKA, per germline (reference sequence). The CDR3 is 14 residues long. The V end lost 3 bases, the J end lost 4 bases, and 14 bases lay between the germline ends. The CDR3 protein is CSASEIGRPDTQYF. In nucleotides, the CDR3 is TGCAGTGCTAGTGAGATAGGGCGTCCAGATACGCAGTATTTT.

Sample share makes this clonotype medium-sized. The V gene is TRBV19, the J gene TRBJ1-6; D remains ambiguous. CDR1 is LNHDA and CDR2 is SQIVND in the germline V gene (reference sequence). V lost 5 bases and J 10 bases, leaving 12 bases between the germline ends. The CDR3 has 13 amino acids. The CDR3 region has the DNA TGTGCCAGTAGTCCGCAGCGAGGGTCACCCCTCCACTTT. Protein sequence: CASSPQRGSPLHF.

The gene calls are TRBV5-1 and TRBJ2-7; no clear D gene. Germline assignment: CDR1 SGHRS and CDR2 YFSETQ. Trimming cost V 4 bases and J 6 bases, with 14 bases left between them. This CDR3 is 13 amino acids long. The CDR3, as DNA: TGCGCCAGCAGCCTACTTACCAGCACCGAGCAGTACTTC. Protein product: CASSLLTSTEQYF.

At least ten counts were recorded for this clonotype. CDR3 residues: CASSTLGRASPQETQYF. The DNA of the CDR3 is TGTGCCAGCAGCACCTTAGGGCGGGCCAGCCCCCAAGAGACCCAGTACTTC. The chain recombines TRBV2 with TRBJ2-5; tentative D call: TRBD2 (5 bases). The CDR3 length is 17 residues. V lost 6 bases and J 1 base, leaving 21 bases between the germline ends. Looked up from germline, CDR1 is SNHLY and CDR2 is FYNNEI.

The chain joins TRBV19 to TRBJ1-3, with 7 bases fitting TRBD1. The germline CDR1 and CDR2 sequences are LNHDA and SQIVND (reference sequence). The junction had 3 bases not matched to a gene; V was cut back by 8 bases and J by 2 bases. The CDR3 extends over 13 amino acids. CDR3 in DNA: TGTGCCAGTCGGCAGGGGGCTGGAAACACCATATATTTT. Residues: CASRQGAGNTIYF.

The V and J genes are TRBV10-3 and TRBJ1-3; weak D call: TRBD1 (5 bases). Germline assignment: CDR1 ENHRY and CDR2 SYGVKD. Deletions cut 3 bases from V and 1 base from J, with 10 bases between. The CDR3 is 15 amino acids. The CDR3 protein is CAISDSGYSGNTIYF. CDR3 nucleotide sequence: TGTGCCATCAGTGACTCAGGGTATTCTGGAAACACCATATATTTT.

The J gene is TRBJ2-2, the V gene TRBV28; 10 nucleotides line up with TRBD1. The CDR3 loop spans 13 amino acids. The V gene's germline CDR1 is MDHEN and CDR2 SYDVKM. With V trimmed by 6 bases and J by 9 bases, 4 bases remained unmatched. CDR3: CASRRQGAWELFF. The DNA for the CDR3 is TGTGCCAGCAGACGACAGGGGGCCTGGGAGCTGTTTTTT.